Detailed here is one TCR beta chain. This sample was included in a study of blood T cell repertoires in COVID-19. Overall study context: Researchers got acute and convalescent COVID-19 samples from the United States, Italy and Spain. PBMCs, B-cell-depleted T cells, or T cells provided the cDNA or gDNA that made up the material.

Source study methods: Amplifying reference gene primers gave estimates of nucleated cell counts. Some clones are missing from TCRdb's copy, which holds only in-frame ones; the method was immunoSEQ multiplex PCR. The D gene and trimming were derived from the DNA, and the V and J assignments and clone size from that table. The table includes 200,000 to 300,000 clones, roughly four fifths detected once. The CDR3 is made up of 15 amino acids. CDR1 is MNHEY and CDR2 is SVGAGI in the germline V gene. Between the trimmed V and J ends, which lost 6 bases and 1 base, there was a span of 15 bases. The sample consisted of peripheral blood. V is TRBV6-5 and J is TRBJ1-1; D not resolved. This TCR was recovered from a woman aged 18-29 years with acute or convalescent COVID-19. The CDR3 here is CASSPLWRENTEAFF. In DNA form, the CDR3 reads TGTGCCAGCAGCCCCCTGTGGAGAGAGAACACTGAAGCTTTCTTT.